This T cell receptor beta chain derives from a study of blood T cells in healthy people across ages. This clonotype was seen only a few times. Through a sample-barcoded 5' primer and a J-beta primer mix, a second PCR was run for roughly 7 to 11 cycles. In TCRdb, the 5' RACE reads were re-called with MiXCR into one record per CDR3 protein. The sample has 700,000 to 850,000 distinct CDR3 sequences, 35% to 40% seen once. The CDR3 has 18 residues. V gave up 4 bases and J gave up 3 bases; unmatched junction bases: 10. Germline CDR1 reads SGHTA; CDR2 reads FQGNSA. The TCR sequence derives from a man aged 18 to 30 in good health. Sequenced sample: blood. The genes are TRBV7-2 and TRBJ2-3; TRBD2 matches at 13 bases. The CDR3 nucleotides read TGTGCCAGCAGCTCCGGACTAGCGGGGGTGCAGTTGACAGATACGCAGTATTTT. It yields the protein CASSSGLAGVQLTDTQYF. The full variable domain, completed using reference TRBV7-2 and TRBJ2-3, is GAGVSQSPSNKVTEKGKDVELRCDPISGHTALYWYRQSLGQGLEFLIYFQGNSAPDKSGLPSDRFSAERTGGSVSTLTIQRTQQEDSAVYLCASSSGLAGVQLTDTQYFGPGTRLTVL.